This T cell receptor (beta chain) comes out of a study of metastatic and nonmetastatic thyroid tumors. Prior to thyroid surgery, none of the patients had received any treatment. This clone has ten or more counts. The antigen is undetermined. Study findings and constraints: The study reportedly found significantly higher TCR beta diversity in malignant thyroid tumors than benign nodules, in blood and tumor.

In the source study's methods: The distant-metastasis classifier for papillary thyroid cancer was built from CDR3 differences across clinicopathological groups. TCRdb reanalyzed the PCR reads with MiXCR. The V and J calls were not made by the authors but by TCRdb's processing. Of around 15,000 clones in the sample, 25% to 35% were seen once. The V gene's germline CDR1 is MNHNY and CDR2 SVGAGI (reference sequence). The CDR3 covers 16 residues. The V end lost 2 bases, the J end lost 0 bases, and 11 bases lay between the germline ends. V and J are TRBV6-6 and TRBJ2-1; D not certain. Sequenced sample: tumor tissue. The TCR was taken from a male donor with papillary thyroid cancer or a benign thyroid nodule (not recorded which). Some clones in this sample may be carry-over from other donors' samples. The CDR3 DNA follows: TGTGCCAGCAGTTACGACGCGACCCCCTCCTACAATGAGCAGTTCTTC. Translation: CASSYDATPSYNEQFF.